Below, one T cell receptor (beta chain) is given with its context. The target antigen is unknown. Sequenced by immunoSEQ multiplex PCR; TCRdb stores in-frame clones only, minus some. The table has about 78,000 clones, approximately 84% seen once. Trimming removed 2 bases from V and 1 base from J, with 5 bases in between. Germline V CDR1 and CDR2: SGHNT, YYREEE (reference sequence). This CDR3 is built from 13 residues. The sample comes from a study of T cells in localized non-small cell lung cancer. Points from the study as a whole: Detection in adjacent lung was observed for a median about 50 of the top 100 tumor clones. Analysis by sequencing included only one tumor region, so heterogeneity remains possible. Uninvolved nearby lung showed the greatest T cell clonality, exceeding that found in tumor.

The rearrangement uses TRBV5-4 and TRBJ2-3; D uncertain. Source: peripheral blood, taken before any cancer treatment. The sequence came from a man aged 40-75 years with stage I lung adenocarcinoma. CDR3: CASSFRGTDTQYF. The CDR3 nucleotides are TGTGCCAGCAGCTTTAGAGGCACAGATACGCAGTATTTT.